This T cell receptor beta chain was obtained from a study of T cell repertoires in cytomegalovirus infection (dated by TCRdb to between 2018 and 2020). At the level of the whole study: Recently identified HLA-C-restricted CMV epitopes, whose presentation resists viral immunomodulation, were targeted by peptide stimulations together with well-studied HLA-B-restricted epitopes. Donor HLA type was relevant to the analysis, because carriage of CMV infection together with the matching HLA type was indicated by public TCR beta signatures.

Results and caveats for the whole study, not just this receptor: The ex vivo response was dominated by HLA-C-restricted CMV-specific TCR beta clonotypes, which also provided the single most frequent clonotype in two of eight donors. In both this cohort and an independent roughly 350-donor cohort, the cumulative frequency of public TCR beta family members distinguished carriers of CMV infection plus the relevant HLA type.

In the case of this clonotype: The antigen this receptor binds is unknown. Nothing much larger sits one base from this clone, and base qualities are not available.

In light of the paper, this sample's treatment or condition label describes: in vitro stimulation with specific CMV peptide epitopes to enrich CMV-specific T cells. Trimming removed 6 bases from V and 2 bases from J; the gene matches leave 7 bases unexplained. The germline V gene specifies MNHNS as CDR1 and SASEGT as CDR2. The CDR3 runs 16 residues from the cysteine to the phenylalanine. CDR3 DNA is the only sequence kept; it has 48 bases, read in frame from the first base. The reads were generated on an Illumina HiSeq 1500. TCRdb redid the processing of the public reads, applying fastp at Q25 and MiXCR, and retained in-frame beta chains. Identical CDR3 proteins give one entry, which carries the most common genes and DNA. Here the sample has approximately 730,000 distinct CDR3 sequences; roughly 29% occur a single time. Over 10% of the sample lies in the top ten.

Sequencing was performed on cultured CD8+ T cells from PBMCs, taken from culture after CMV antigen stimulation. The V gene is TRBV6-1 and the J gene is TRBJ2-3, with 11 bases matching TRBD1. The sequence derives from a human donor in good health (CMV status not recorded). Some clones in this sample may be carry-over from other donors' samples. CDR3 loop: CASSPRTGGFTDTQYF. DNA sequence: TGTGCCAGCAGCCCCCGGACAGGGGGCTTCACAGATACGCAGTATTTT.